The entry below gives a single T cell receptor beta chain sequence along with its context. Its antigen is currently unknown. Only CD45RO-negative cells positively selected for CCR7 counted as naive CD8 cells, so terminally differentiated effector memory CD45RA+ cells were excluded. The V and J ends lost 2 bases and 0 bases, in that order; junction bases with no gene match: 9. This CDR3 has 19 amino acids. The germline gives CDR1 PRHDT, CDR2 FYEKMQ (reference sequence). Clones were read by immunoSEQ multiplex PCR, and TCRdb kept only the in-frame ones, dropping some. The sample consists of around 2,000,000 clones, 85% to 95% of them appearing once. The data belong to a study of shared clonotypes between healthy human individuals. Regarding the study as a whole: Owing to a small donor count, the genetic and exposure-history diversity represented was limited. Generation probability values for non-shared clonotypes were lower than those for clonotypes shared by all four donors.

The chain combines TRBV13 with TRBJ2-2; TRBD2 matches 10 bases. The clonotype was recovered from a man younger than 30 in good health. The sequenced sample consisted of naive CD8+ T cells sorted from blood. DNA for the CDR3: TGTGCCAGCAGCTTAACAACTAGCGGGGAAATCGCGAACACCGGGGAGCTGTTTTTT. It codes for CASSLTTSGEIANTGELFF.